The 24 T cell receptor beta chains below all came from one sample that was sequenced in a study of OX40 agonist ivuxolimab in advanced cancers. This table comes from immunoSEQ multiplex PCR, and its TCRdb copy is limited to in-frame clones, with some not included. The table lists 28,000 or so clones, approximately 86% of them singletons, with roughly 18% in the top ten. Here the sequenced sample was CD4+ or CD8+ T cells sorted from blood, taken in a trial of the OX40 agonist ivuxolimab. These receptors all come from an adult with an advanced solid tumor such as melanoma, head and neck, liver or kidney cancer.

The chain couples TRBV7-8 to TRBJ2-7; D gene uncertain. V gave up 2 bases and J gave up 7 bases, with 15 bases separating them. Germline V gene data show CDR1 as SGHVS and CDR2 as FQNEAQ. This CDR3 has 14 residues. CDR3 nucleotide sequence: TGTGCCAGCAGCTTACGCTTGACGAATTGGGAGCAGTACTTC. The encoded protein is CASSLRLTNWEQYF.

V gene TRBV7-2 combines with J gene TRBJ1-6, with D unresolved. This CDR3 is built from 13 residues. The germline V gene has CDR1 SGHTA and CDR2 FQGNSA. V was trimmed by 3 bases and J by 8 bases, leaving 8 bases between them. The CDR3 sequence: CASSLGSYSPLHF. In nucleotides, the CDR3 is TGTGCCAGCAGCTTGGGCAGCTATTCACCCCTCCACTTT. The entire variable domain, with the rest obtained from reference TRBV7-2 and TRBJ1-6, is as follows: GAGVSQSPSNKVTEKGKDVELRCDPISGHTALYWYRQSLGQGLEFLIYFQGNSAPDKSGLPSDRFSAERTGGSVSTLTIQRTQQEDSAVYLCASSLGSYSPLHFGNGTRLTVT.

A single count supports this clone. The chain links TRBV6-4 to TRBJ2-1, with D maybe TRBD2 (7 bases). The germline V and J ends were trimmed by 8 bases and 9 bases, with 11 bases remaining between them. The germline CDR1 and CDR2 sequences are MRHNA and SNTAGT. The CDR3 consists of 11 residues. In nucleotides, the CDR3 is TGTGCCAGCGAGGGGGGGGGTGAGCAGTTCTTC. The encoded protein is CASEGGGEQFF.

The chain joins TRBV27 to TRBJ2-3, with 10 bases identical to TRBD1. The junction had 4 bases not matched to a gene; V was cut back by 0 bases and J by 4 bases. This CDR3 spans 16 amino acids. The germline gives CDR1 MNHEY, CDR2 SMNVEV (reference sequence). CDR3 loop: CASSLSGTGDPDTQYF. The CDR3 nucleotides are TGTGCCAGCAGTTTATCAGGGACAGGGGACCCAGATACGCAGTATTTT.

The rearrangement links TRBV5-1 to TRBJ2-1, with TRBD2 matching over 9 bases. This CDR3 has 16 amino acids. V shed 4 bases, J shed 9 bases, and the junction held 14 bases outside the gene matches. Per germline, CDR1 SGHRS and CDR2 YFSETQ. CDR3: CASSPGPGLALSEQFF. The DNA for the CDR3 is TGCGCCAGCAGCCCTGGCCCGGGACTAGCTTTGAGTGAGCAGTTCTTC.

This clone was recorded a few times. The chain couples TRBV18 to TRBJ2-5; tentative D call: TRBD2 (7 bases). Germline-derived CDR1 and CDR2 are KGHSH and LQKENI. This CDR3 contains 17 residues. V was trimmed by 2 bases and J by 3 bases, leaving 19 bases between them. CDR3 in DNA: TGTGCCAGCTCACCATCCATGCGGATAGGGGGGGAAGAGACCCAGTACTTC. This gives the protein CASSPSMRIGGEETQYF.

J is TRBJ2-3 and V is TRBV27; D possibly matches TRBD1 or TRBD2 (5 bases each). Germline CDR1 is MNHEY and CDR2 is SMNVEV (reference sequence). The CDR3 totals 16 residues. Trimming shortened V by 6 bases and J by 5 bases, and 21 bases separated the two germline ends. The CDR3 region has the DNA TGTGCCAGCAGCCGTACCCGGGACCTCTACAGAGATACGCAGTATTTT. It translates to CASSRTRDLYRDTQYF.

V is TRBV4-1 and J is TRBJ2-1; the D is unclear. V was trimmed by 1 base and J by 2 bases, leaving 12 bases between them. Germline V gene data show CDR1 as MGHRA and CDR2 as YSYEKL. There are 16 residues in the CDR3. The CDR3 sequence is CASSQVNGDPYNEQFF. The CDR3 nucleotides read TGCGCCAGCAGCCAAGTTAACGGCGACCCCTACAATGAGCAGTTCTTC.

The J gene is TRBJ2-5, the V gene TRBV25-1; possibly TRBD1 or TRBD2 for D (5 bases each). The V end lost 2 bases, the J end lost 4 bases, and 11 bases lay between the germline ends. CDR3 length: 14 amino acids. From germline, CDR1 is MGHDK and CDR2 SYGVNS. The CDR3 DNA reads as TGTGCCAGCAGTGAAGGGACCTCCCGAGAGACCCAGTACTTC. It specifies CASSEGTSRETQYF. The full variable domain, in which reference TRBV25-1 and TRBJ2-5 provide the parts outside the CDR3, is EADIYQTPRYLVIGTGKKITLECSQTMGHDKMYWYQQDPGMELHLIHYSYGVNSTEKGDLSSESTVSRIRTEHFPLTLESARPSHTSQYLCASSEGTSRETQYFGPGTRLLVL.

This chain uses TRBV6-4 with TRBJ2-3; 8 positions match TRBD2. This CDR3 is 20 amino acids long. Germline values: CDR1 MRHNA, CDR2 SNTAGT. Trimming took 0 bases from V and 1 from J; bases not matched to a gene: 15. The CDR3 DNA reads TGTGCCAGCAGTGACTCGCTTTCGAGGGGGACTAGTGTTTGCACAGATACGCAGTATTTT. Translated: CASSDSLSRGTSVCTDTQYF.

J is TRBJ1-2 and V is TRBV28; unclear D gene. CDR1 is MDHEN and CDR2 is SYDVKM in the germline V gene. There are 14 residues in the CDR3. Trimming removed 5 bases from V and 2 bases from J, with 12 bases in between. The DNA of the CDR3 is TGTGCCAGCAGTCCTACATCTTACAACTATGGCTACACCTTC. Its translation: CASSPTSYNYGYTF.

The chain carries TRBV5-4 and TRBJ1-3; the D gene is possibly TRBD1 (5 bases). Trimming took off 6 bases at V and 0 bases at J, with 10 bases between the two ends. CDR1 SGHNT and CDR2 YYREEE come from the germline V gene (reference sequence). This CDR3 is built from 14 residues. The CDR3: CASTQDFSGNTIYF. As DNA, the CDR3 is TGTGCCAGCACACAGGACTTCTCTGGAAACACCATATATTTT.

Written as DNA, the CDR3 is TGTGCCAGCAGCAATACAGGGGCCGGTAATGAAAAACTGTTTTTT. It yields the protein CASSNTGAGNEKLFF. The V call is TRBV5-4, the J call TRBJ1-4; 7 nucleotides align to TRBD1. The CDR3 is 15 residues long. V lost 4 bases to trimming and J lost 4 bases; unmatched junction nucleotides: 7. Germline-derived CDR1 and CDR2 are SGHNT and YYREEE (reference sequence).

The rearrangement joins TRBV9 to TRBJ2-5; D might be TRBD2 (6 bases). The V gene's germline CDR1 is SGDLS and CDR2 YYNGEE. V was clipped by 0 bases and J by 5 bases, with 11 bases between them. The CDR3 is made up of 14 amino acids. The CDR3 sequence: CASSVEAGMETQYF. For the CDR3, the DNA is TGTGCCAGCAGCGTAGAGGCGGGGATGGAGACCCAGTACTTC.

The chain couples TRBV12-5 to TRBJ2-4, with 9 bases fitting TRBD2. The CDR3 is 13 residues long. With V trimmed by 8 bases and J by 10 bases, 9 bases remained unmatched. Germline lookup yields CDR1 LGHNT and CDR2 FRNRAP. The CDR3 bases are TGTGCTAGTAAGGCGGGAGGGCGTCAGATTCAGTACTTC. Its translation: CASKAGGRQIQYF.

J is TRBJ1-1 and V is TRBV7-9; 11 bases map to TRBD1. The CDR3 is 14 amino acids. Germline assignment: CDR1 SEHNR and CDR2 FQNEAQ (reference sequence). After removal of 7 bases from V and 8 bases from J, the junction contained 9 bases not matched to a gene. CDR3 protein: CASTIGTGGTEAFF. CDR3 in DNA: TGTGCCAGCACCATCGGGACAGGGGGTACGGAAGCTTTCTTT. The full variable domain, in which reference TRBV7-9 and TRBJ1-1 provide the parts outside the CDR3, is DTGVSQNPRHKITKRGQNVTFRCDPISEHNRLYWYRQTLGQGPEFLTYFQNEAQLEKSRLLSDRFSAERPKGSFSTLEIQRTEQGDSAMYLCASTIGTGGTEAFFGQGTRLTVV.

This clone was seen a single time. The CDR3 reads CASSPRSMREIPDNEQFF. CDR3 sequence (DNA): TGTGCCAGCAGTCCCCGAAGCATGCGGGAGATACCCGACAATGAGCAGTTCTTC. This chain connects TRBV27 to TRBJ2-1; 7 nucleotides line up with TRBD2. CDR1 MNHEY and CDR2 SMNVEV come from the germline V gene (reference sequence). This CDR3 region has 18 residues. Unmatched junction bases numbered 18, after V lost 5 bases and J lost 5 bases.

This sequence joins TRBV7-8 and TRBJ1-2, with D maybe TRBD1 (6 bases). The CDR3 covers 14 residues. Trimming stripped 5 bases from V and 8 bases from J, with 18 bases between. Germline lookup yields CDR1 SGHVS and CDR2 FQNEAQ. In nucleotides, the CDR3 is TGTGCCAGCAGCCGACCAGGGGAGGTGGGGGGCTACACCTTC. This gives the protein CASSRPGEVGGYTF.

V usage is TRBV18 and J usage is TRBJ1-6, with TRBD1 identical over 7 bases. CDR3 size: 16 residues. The V and J ends lost 6 bases and 7 bases, in that order; junction bases with no gene match: 12. Per germline, CDR1 KGHSH and CDR2 LQKENI. The CDR3 region has the DNA TGTGCCAGCTCGACCTTTGACGGACAGGAGAATTCACCCCTCCACTTT. It yields the protein CASSTFDGQENSPLHF.

This rearrangement joins TRBV28 to TRBJ1-5; D is uncertain. The ends were cut back, 2 bases at V and 4 bases at J, with 12 bases in the middle. Per the germline V gene, CDR1 is MDHEN and CDR2 is SYDVKM. The CDR3 consists of 15 residues. CDR3 in amino acids: CASSLTISGNQPQHF. The CDR3 nucleotides read TGTGCCAGCAGTTTAACGATCTCGGGGAATCAGCCCCAGCATTTT. The full variable domain, completed using reference TRBV28 and TRBJ1-5, is DVKVTQSSRYLVKRTGEKVFLECVQDMDHENMFWYRQDPGLGLRLIYFSYDVKMKEKGDIPEGYSVSREKKERFSLILESASTNQTSMYLCASSLTISGNQPQHFGDGTRLSIL.

This chain links TRBV5-4 with TRBJ2-5; tentatively, D is TRBD2 (6 bases). This CDR3 is built from 14 residues. Germline assignment: CDR1 SGHNT and CDR2 YYREEE (reference sequence). V lost 7 bases and J 5 bases, leaving 18 bases between the germline ends. Here the CDR3 DNA reads TGTGCCAGCGACAACTCGGAGGGCGGCGAGACCCAGTACTTC. Its protein is CASDNSEGGETQYF.

The chain recombines TRBV6-5 with TRBJ2-2; perhaps TRBD2 as D (6 bases). Trimming removed 0 bases at V and 7 bases at J, with 9 bases between. The CDR3 runs to 14 residues. CDR1 is MNHEY, CDR2 SVGAGI, per germline. Written as DNA, the CDR3 is TGTGCCAGCAGTTACTCCGGGGGAGGCGGGGAGCTGTTTTTT. Translation gives CASSYSGGGGELFF.

CDR3 amino acids: CASSFAPPHYNEQFF. In DNA, the CDR3 is TGTGCCAGCAGTTTTGCCCCGCCTCACTACAATGAGCAGTTCTTC. The J gene is TRBJ2-1, the V gene TRBV28; D is unresolved. The CDR3 consists of 15 residues. Germline CDR1 and CDR2: MDHEN and SYDVKM. V was clipped by 3 bases and J by 3 bases, with 12 bases between them.

The chain links TRBV5-1 to TRBJ1-2, with 7 bases fitting TRBD1. Per the germline V gene, CDR1 is SGHRS and CDR2 is YFSETQ. The CDR3 loop spans 14 amino acids. V trimming: 0 bases; J trimming: 4 bases; junction bases outside the gene matches: 3. This CDR3 is CASSLVGTVYGYTF. In nucleotides, the CDR3 is TGCGCCAGCAGCTTGGTCGGGACAGTCTATGGCTACACCTTC.